The present T cell receptor beta chain was sequenced within a study of blood T cells in healthy people across ages. Study conclusions and caveats: Changes seen in expanded clonotypes were possibly confounded by donor CMV status left unknown. Getting older went along with TCR beta diversity per million T cells dropping roughly linearly.

The germline gives CDR1 SGHAT, CDR2 FQDESV (reference sequence). The CDR3 runs to 15 residues. Isolating PBMCs gave at least 6 million of these cells per sample. Concerning this clonotype itself: The antigen remains undetermined.

Then a second PCR, running about 6 to 12 cycles, was carried out with a sample-barcoded 5' primer and a J-beta primer mix. MiXCR, run by TCRdb on the 5' RACE reads, gives a single entry per CDR3 protein. The sample contains around 900,000 distinct CDR3 sequences, around 54% of which appear only once. The gene calls are TRBV11-1 and TRBJ2-1; perhaps TRBD2 as D (6 bases). With the DNA end fitting TRBJ2-7 better, the J assignment may be wrong. The sequence derives from a woman aged 55-75 years in good health. The sample consisted of blood. The chain's CDR3 is CASSWEESSYNEQYF. CDR3 bases: TGTGCCAGCAGCTGGGAGGAGAGCTCCTACAATGAGCAGTACTTC.